The clone carrying this TCR beta chain showed up just a few times. Its antigen remains unidentified. Germline CDR1 is LGHDT and CDR2 is YNNKEL (reference sequence). V lost 3 bases, J lost 5 bases, and 9 bases lay in between. This CDR3 is built from 13 residues. Quantitative 5'-RACE with molecular barcodes produced the TCR beta libraries. Using its own MiXCR run on the 5' RACE reads, TCRdb lists one record per CDR3 protein. The repertoire consists of hundreds of thousands of distinct CDR3 sequences, with 20% to 30% occurring once and the leading ten covering about 0.9%. This sample is drawn from a study of CD8 T cells in ankylosing spondylitis. Study-wide results and caveats: Reportedly, disease-linked clones are significantly enriched in ankylosing spondylitis patients' matched synovial fluid. In ankylosing spondylitis blood, a motif of several highly homologous TCR beta variants appeared characteristic. Disease-linked clones displayed a CD8+ phenotype and appeared relatively rarely in peripheral blood. Earlier literature documents some of the motif variants in reactive arthritis synovial fluid and blood.

The V and J genes are TRBV3-1 and TRBJ2-3, with D possibly matching TRBD1 (5 bases). The source is a male donor with ankylosing spondylitis. The sequencing sample was made of blood, either unsorted or a sorted T cell fraction (not recorded which). The CDR3: CASSHLGVDTQYF. Here the CDR3 DNA reads TGTGCCAGCAGCCATTTAGGGGTAGATACGCAGTATTTT.